The 3 T cell receptor beta chains presented below share a single source sample, sequenced in a study of blood T cell repertoires in COVID-19 (dated by TCRdb to 2019 to 2021). The library was obtained by the immunoSEQ multiplex PCR assay. As stored in TCRdb, this immuneACCESS dataset retains in-frame rearrangements with V and J assigned. A fraction of the clones does not appear; measured against another copy, unresolved V genes explain less than half of the discrepancy, and the remainder lacks a known reason. A total of roughly 100,000 clones appear in this sample, 85% of them only once. The top ten clonotypes cover 4.1% of the sample. Sequenced sample: peripheral blood. These receptors all come from a man aged 45-60 years with acute or convalescent COVID-19.

CDR3 nucleotide sequence: TGTGCCAGCAAAAGGACAGGGGGGAACACCGGGGAGCTGTTTTTT. This encodes CASKRTGGNTGELFF. The J gene is TRBJ2-2, the V gene TRBV6-5, with 10 bases lining up with TRBD1. J lost 1 base, V lost 7 bases, and 3 bases had no gene match. CDR3 length: 15 residues. Germline lookup yields CDR1 MNHEY and CDR2 SVGAGI.

This clone has just one count. The CDR3, as DNA: TGTGCCAGCAGCTTATCCAGTGACAGGGGCCGTGAAAAACTGTTTTTT. Protein sequence: CASSLSSDRGREKLFF. V is TRBV7-9 and J is TRBJ1-4; TRBD1 matches at 8 bases. CDR1 SEHNR and CDR2 FQNEAQ come from the germline V gene (reference sequence). The CDR3 consists of 16 residues. Trimming cost V 2 bases and J 7 bases; bases outside gene matches: 9. The variable domain in full, with the rest retrieved from reference TRBV7-9 and TRBJ1-4, is DTGVSQNPRHKITKRGQNVTFRCDPISEHNRLYWYRQTLGQGPEFLTYFQNEAQLEKSRLLSDRFSAERPKGSFSTLEIQRTEQGDSAMYLCASSLSSDRGREKLFFGSGTQLSVL.

V gene TRBV28 combines with J gene TRBJ2-7, with D maybe TRBD1 (6 bases). Trimming shortened V by 5 bases and J by 0 bases, and 14 bases separated the two germline ends. Germline V gene lookup returns CDR1 MDHEN and CDR2 SYDVKM. The CDR3 sequence is 15 residues long. CDR3 in amino acids: CASSPHDRSSYEQYF. Written as DNA, the CDR3 is TGTGCCAGCAGTCCGCACGACAGGTCCTCCTACGAGCAGTACTTC.